A selection of T cell receptor beta chains follows, all from one sample in a study of cytomegalovirus exposure and HLA in healthy donors. Sequencing was performed with immunoSEQ multiplex PCR; in TCRdb, only in-frame clones are kept and a portion is missing. The sample has fewer than 150,000 clones; the top ten hold 1.5% to 2.5%. Sequencing input: PBMCs. All receptors derive from an older woman in good health and CMV-seronegative. Each CDR3 is given with its conserved first and last residue.

>TRBV21-1
CASSKVRGAVEAFF
>TRBV9
CASSGTGAGELFF
>TRBV11-3
CASSFPGAEQFF
>TRBV6-6
CASSRIAGGTDYEQYF
>TRBV30
CAWSVGGALTGNTIYF
>TRBV4-1
CASSQDGTAFGAYSNQPQHF
>TRBV18
CASSRQGAIYEQYF
>TRBV11-2
CASSLNTVLREQYF
>TRBV5-1
CASSAGGTGYVWDQPQHF
>TRBV5-1
CASREARGTGELFF
>TRBV28
CASTTGGTNQPQHF
>TRBV6-5
CASRRSGANVLTF
>TRBV10-3
CASSDRRMNTEAFF
>TRBV6-1
CASSEQASYEQYF
>TRBV5-1
CASSLGHGNQPQHF
>TRBV19
CASSPSSQVPEQYF
>TRBV5-6
CASSRTVTPGYTF
>TRBV6-5
CASSYSGQPYEQYF
>TRBV19
CASSSLAGGSTDTQYF
>TRBV6-4
CATNPTGSTEAFF
>TRBV7-3
CASPVFQIRDRGPFNEKLFF
>TRBV9
CASSVGTSGSPPEQYF
>TRBV29-1
CSVPTYRAPNYGYTF
>TRBV5-1
CASSLALEIYEQYF
>TRBV15
CATSRDPGSDTQYF
>TRBV5-1
CASSPPGGTDTQYF
>TRBV5-1
CASSSGTSGRVGTGELFF
>TRBV6-1
CASRRTGGTGELFF